Listed below are T cell receptor beta chains from one sample, sequenced in a study of graft-versus-host responses after intestinal transplantation. TCRdb keeps only in-frame clones here, not all; method: immunoSEQ multiplex PCR. The sample has 20,000 to 30,000 clones; around 85% are singletons. The material was PBMCs, obtained approximately 450 days after intestinal transplant. The receptor set was obtained from a human patient who received an intestinal transplant, so some T cells may come from the graft donor. The CDR3 runs from the conserved cysteine through the conserved F or W. D genes are given only for firm matches. A row's size may be missing; if present it is once, few, many or a size class.

cdr3_length j_call v_call clone_size d_call cdr3_nt cdr3_aa
15 TRBJ1-5 TRBV28 . . TGTGCCAGCAGTCCCCACGAGGCAGGCTCTCAGCCCCAGCATTTT CASSPHEAGSQPQHF
14 TRBJ2-1 TRBV5-5 . . TGTGCCAGCAGCCCCAACCCGGGCACCTATGAGCAGTTCTTC CASSPNPGTYEQFF
14 TRBJ2-7 TRBV6-5 few . TGTGCCAGCAGTCTCAGCGGAGCGAGCTACGAGCAGTACTTC CASSLSGASYEQYF
13 TRBJ2-7 TRBV2 few TRBD2 TGTGCCAGCAGTGTGGCTAGCGGTTACGAGCAGTACTTC CASSVASGYEQYF
15 TRBJ1-1 TRBV6-5 . . TGTGCCAGCATCGAAGGGGGGTCACGGAACACTGAAGCTTTCTTT CASIEGGSRNTEAFF
15 TRBJ1-6 TRBV10-3 . . TGTGCCATCAGTGACGGCAGGGCGGGAAATTCACCCCTCCACTTT CAISDGRAGNSPLHF
19 TRBJ2-1 TRBV11-2 . TRBD2 TGTGCCAGCAGCTTAGAGGGTTGGGCACTAGCGGAACTCTACAATGAGCAGTTCTTC CASSLEGWALAELYNEQFF
15 TRBJ2-3 TRBV5-8 . . TGTGCCAGCAGCTTGGCCCTAGTCTACACAGATACGCAGTATTTT CASSLALVYTDTQYF
14 TRBJ1-3 TRBV6-6 . . TGTGCCAGCAGTTACTCGACTTTTGGAAACACCATATATTTT CASSYSTFGNTIYF
13 TRBJ2-3 TRBV7-9 . . TGTGCCTCTGCGACTAGGGCCACAGATACGCAGTATTTT CASATRATDTQYF
16 TRBJ2-5 TRBV7-8 . . TGTGCCAGCAGCCGACCAGGTACAGGTTTCCAAGAGACCCAGTACTTC CASSRPGTGFQETQYF
12 TRBJ1-5 TRBV4-2 . . TGTGCCAGCAGCCAAGGGAATCAGCCCCAGCATTTT CASSQGNQPQHF